These 20 T cell receptor beta chains were sequenced from one sample in a study of T cells after yellow fever vaccination. TCRdb redid the calling of the 5' RACE reads with MiXCR, one entry per CDR3 protein. Altogether 550,000 or so distinct CDR3 sequences are present, roughly 19% being singletons, with the ten largest covering more than 13%. This specimen consisted of PBMCs, obtained 15 days after the yellow fever booster vaccination. These receptors all come from a young man who received the YFV17D yellow fever vaccine.

CDR3 sequence (DNA): TGTGCCAGCAGTGAAGGGGTATTATTAACTGAGCAGTTCTTC. Encoded protein: CASSEGVLLTEQFF. V usage is TRBV6-1 and J usage is TRBJ2-1, with D hard to call. The CDR3 extends over 14 amino acids. Germline V gives CDR1 MNHNS, CDR2 SASEGT. Trimming shortened V by 1 base and J by 9 bases, and 13 bases separated the two germline ends.

The genes are TRBV10-3 and TRBJ2-7; a possible D gene is TRBD2 (6 bases). Germline assignment: CDR1 ENHRY and CDR2 SYGVKD. V lost 10 bases to trimming and J lost 5 bases, with 18 bases between them. The CDR3 is 13 amino acids. The DNA for the CDR3 is TGTGCCAAATCAACGGGGGTGGGCGACGAGCAGTACTTC. This translates into CAKSTGVGDEQYF.

The V gene is TRBV10-3, the J gene TRBJ2-5; 7 nucleotides agree with TRBD1. Germline lookup yields CDR1 ENHRY and CDR2 SYGVKD. The ends lost 6 bases at V and 2 bases at J; junction bases unmatched: 9. CDR3 size: 15 residues. CDR3 in DNA: TGTGCCATCAGGCGGCAGGGACAGCCTCAAGAGACCCAGTACTTC. This codes for CAIRRQGQPQETQYF.

The genes are TRBV29-1 and TRBJ2-7, with D perhaps matching TRBD1 or TRBD2 (5 bases each). CDR3 size: 12 residues. V was clipped by 4 bases and J by 3 bases, with 10 bases between them. Germline V gives CDR1 SQVTM, CDR2 ANQGSEA. This chain's CDR3 is CSVGVGDYEQYF. CDR3 DNA sequence: TGCAGCGTTGGGGTGGGGGACTACGAGCAGTACTTC.

This clonotype was seen a handful of times. The genes are TRBV6-5 and TRBJ1-1; D gene uncertain. CDR3 size: 11 residues. V dropped 8 bases and J dropped 3 bases, with 7 bases sitting between them. Germline V gives CDR1 MNHEY, CDR2 SVGAGI. DNA of the CDR3: TGTGCCAGCCAAATGGACACTGAAGCTTTCTTT. Translating it yields CASQMDTEAFF.

Many counts were recorded for this clonotype. The rearrangement joins TRBV20-1 to TRBJ2-1; possible D gene TRBD2, 6 bases. Germline CDR1 and CDR2: DFQATT and SNEGSKA (reference sequence). The CDR3 spans 11 residues. V was clipped by 6 bases and J by 8 bases, with 11 bases between them. This CDR3 reads CSAGSFYEQFF. The DNA for the CDR3 is TGCAGTGCCGGGAGTTTCTATGAGCAGTTCTTC.

V gene TRBV7-2 combines with J gene TRBJ2-7, with D possibly being TRBD2 (5 bases). Germline V gene sequence: CDR1 SGHTA, CDR2 FQGNSA. Trimming left V 0 bases short and J 2 bases short, with 11 bases between. The CDR3 length is 15 residues. In DNA form, the CDR3 reads TGTGCCAGCAGCTTAGCCTCCGGGAAGACCTACGAGCAGTACTTC. This sequence encodes CASSLASGKTYEQYF.

This clonotype turned up a few times. CDR3 region: CSARDPSRGAGNTEAFF. The CDR3 DNA follows: TGCAGTGCTAGAGATCCTTCCAGGGGTGCAGGGAACACTGAAGCTTTCTTT. The chain couples TRBV20-1 to TRBJ1-1; perhaps TRBD1 as D (6 bases). CDR1 is DFQATT, CDR2 SNEGSKA, per germline (reference sequence). Trimming shortened V by 0 bases and J by 1 base, and 18 bases separated the two germline ends. CDR3 size: 17 residues.

This clonotype was found a few times. The chain couples TRBV5-1 to TRBJ2-2; 7 bases agree with TRBD2. The CDR3 spans 14 residues. The ends lost 6 bases at V and 4 bases at J; junction bases unmatched: 6. The germline V gene has CDR1 SGHRS and CDR2 YFSETQ. This chain's CDR3 is CASTGRESTGELFF. CDR3 coding DNA: TGCGCCAGCACCGGGCGGGAGAGCACCGGGGAGCTGTTTTTT.

This clonotype has just a few counts. This chain uses TRBV7-2 with TRBJ1-2; 7 bases fit TRBD1. The V and J ends lost 5 bases and 2 bases, in that order; junction bases with no gene match: 11. Germline loops: CDR1 SGHTA, CDR2 FQGNSA. The CDR3 runs 16 residues. The CDR3 reads CASSTTAGTANYGYTF. As DNA, the CDR3 is TGTGCCAGCAGCACAACAGCCGGGACAGCAAACTATGGCTACACCTTC.

The V and J genes are TRBV29-1 and TRBJ2-3; D not certain. This CDR3 region has 14 residues. With 5 bases removed from V and 0 bases from J, the gap between germline ends came to 12 bases. CDR1 is SQVTM, CDR2 ANQGSEA, per germline. The CDR3 DNA follows: TGCAGCGTTACTCGTCAGGCCAGCACAGATACGCAGTATTTT. This codes for CSVTRQASTDTQYF.

V is TRBV12-3 or TRBV12-4 and J is TRBJ2-3; 10 bases align to TRBD2. This CDR3 has 15 amino acids. J lost 6 bases, V lost 5 bases, and 8 bases had no gene match. This CDR3 reads CASSRSGRASDTQYF. The CDR3 DNA reads as TGTGCCAGCAGTCGCAGCGGGAGGGCCTCGGATACGCAGTATTTT.

The chain joins TRBV15 to TRBJ2-5; D not certain. V was cut by 0 bases and J by 1 base, with 9 bases left in between. CDR1 is LNHNV and CDR2 is YYDKDF in the germline V gene (reference sequence). This CDR3 is built from 15 residues. CDR3 residues: CATSRDRLGQETQYF. The CDR3, as DNA: TGTGCCACCAGCAGAGATCGTCTTGGCCAAGAGACCCAGTACTTC.

J is TRBJ1-6 and V is TRBV12-3 or TRBV12-4, with D unclear. The CDR3 runs to 12 residues. V was cut by 5 bases and J by 10 bases, with 9 bases left in between. CDR3 residues: CASSRTNSPLHF. Written as DNA, the CDR3 is TGTGCCAGCAGTCGTACAAACTCACCCCTCCACTTT.

The table lists this clonotype with a few counts. The chain recombines TRBV10-2 with TRBJ2-1, with a tentative D call TRBD1 (6 bases). Germline V lookup: CDR1 WSHSY, CDR2 SAAADI. This CDR3 region has 15 residues. Trimming removed 2 bases at V and 4 bases at J, with 12 bases between. The CDR3 region is CASSEVGTNYNEQFF. CDR3 bases: TGCGCCAGCAGTGAGGTGGGGACAAATTACAATGAGCAGTTCTTC.

This clonotype was recorded many times. The chain couples TRBV3-1 to TRBJ2-1; TRBD2 aligns across 7 bases. V was pared by 4 bases and J by 13 bases, with 10 bases of the junction left unmatched. This CDR3 is 13 amino acids long. The V gene's germline CDR1 is LGHDT and CDR2 YNNKEL (reference sequence). CDR3: CASSLLAGEAQFF. CDR3 in DNA: TGTGCCAGCAGCCTTTTAGCGGGTGAGGCCCAGTTCTTC.

This chain joins TRBV7-3 and TRBJ2-1; 8 bases align to TRBD2. The germline gives CDR1 SGHTA, CDR2 FQGTGA. With V trimmed by 5 bases and J by 7 bases, 10 bases remained unmatched. The CDR3 runs to 15 residues. The CDR3 sequence: CASSPRLAIANEQFF. In nucleotides, the CDR3 is TGTGCCAGCAGCCCCCGACTAGCGATCGCTAATGAGCAGTTCTTC.

This clonotype was seen only a few times. CDR3 amino acids: CASSYSIRAEPNEKLFF. The CDR3 nucleotides are TGTGCCAGCAGTTACTCGATAAGAGCCGAACCTAATGAAAAACTGTTTTTT. J is TRBJ1-4 and V is TRBV6-2 or TRBV6-3; D uncertain. V was shortened by 0 bases and J by 3 bases, with 14 bases between the two germline ends. The CDR3 contains 17 residues. CDR1 is MNHEY, CDR2 SVGEGT, per germline.

This clonotype was observed a few times. This sequence joins TRBV6-5 and TRBJ2-3; D call uncertain. CDR1 is MNHEY, CDR2 SVGAGI, per germline. This CDR3 has 16 amino acids. The V and J ends lost 2 bases and 1 base respectively, with 13 bases between them. The CDR3 coding sequence is TGTGCCAGCAGTTACGTACCGAGAAGGGGCACAGATACGCAGTATTTT. Its protein product is CASSYVPRRGTDTQYF.

The genes are TRBV19 and TRBJ1-5; D gene uncertain. The CDR3 has 13 residues. Trimming stripped 11 bases from V and 4 bases from J, with 15 bases between. Germline V gives CDR1 LNHDA, CDR2 SQIVND (reference sequence). The CDR3 loop is CAAAWSINQPQHF. CDR3 DNA: TGTGCCGCGGCGTGGTCAATTAATCAGCCCCAGCATTTT.